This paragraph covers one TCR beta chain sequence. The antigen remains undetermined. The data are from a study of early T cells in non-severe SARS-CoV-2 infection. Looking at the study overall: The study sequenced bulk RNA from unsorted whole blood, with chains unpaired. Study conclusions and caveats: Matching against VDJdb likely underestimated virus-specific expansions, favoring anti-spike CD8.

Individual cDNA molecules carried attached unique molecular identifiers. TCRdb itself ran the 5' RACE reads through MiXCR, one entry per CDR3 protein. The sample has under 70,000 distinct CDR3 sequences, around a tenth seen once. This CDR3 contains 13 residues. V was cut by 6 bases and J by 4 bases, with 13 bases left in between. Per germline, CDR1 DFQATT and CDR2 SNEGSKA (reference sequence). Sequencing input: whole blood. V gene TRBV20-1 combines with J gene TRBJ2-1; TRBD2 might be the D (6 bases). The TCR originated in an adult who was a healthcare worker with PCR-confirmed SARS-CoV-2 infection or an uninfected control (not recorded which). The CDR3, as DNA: TGCAGTGCCCTGGGACTTTCATACAATGAGCAGTTCTTC. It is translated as CSALGLSYNEQFF.